This TCR beta chain was documented in a study of CD8 T cells in ankylosing spondylitis. Each CDR3 protein is one row after TCRdb ran MiXCR on the 5' RACE reads. In the table there are roughly 150,000 distinct CDR3 sequences, around a third of which are singletons. Per germline, CDR1 SEHNR and CDR2 FQNEAQ (reference sequence). With 5 bases clipped from V and 2 bases from J, the junction kept 15 bases outside the gene matches. This CDR3 spans 17 amino acids. This clonotype turned up a few times. This receptor was identified in a male donor with ankylosing spondylitis. Sequenced input: synovial fluid, either unsorted or a sorted T cell fraction (not recorded which). This chain uses TRBV7-9 with TRBJ2-7; 7 nucleotides line up with TRBD1. This chain's CDR3 is CASSHLDNRGFPYEQYF. In DNA, the CDR3 is TGTGCCAGCAGCCACCTGGATAACAGGGGTTTTCCCTACGAGCAGTACTTC. Looking up the rest from reference TRBV7-9 and TRBJ2-7 gives the full variable domain: DTGVSQNPRHKITKRGQNVTFRCDPISEHNRLYWYRQTLGQGPEFLTYFQNEAQLEKSRLLSDRFSAERPKGSFSTLEIQRTEQGDSAMYLCASSHLDNRGFPYEQYFGPGTRLTVT.